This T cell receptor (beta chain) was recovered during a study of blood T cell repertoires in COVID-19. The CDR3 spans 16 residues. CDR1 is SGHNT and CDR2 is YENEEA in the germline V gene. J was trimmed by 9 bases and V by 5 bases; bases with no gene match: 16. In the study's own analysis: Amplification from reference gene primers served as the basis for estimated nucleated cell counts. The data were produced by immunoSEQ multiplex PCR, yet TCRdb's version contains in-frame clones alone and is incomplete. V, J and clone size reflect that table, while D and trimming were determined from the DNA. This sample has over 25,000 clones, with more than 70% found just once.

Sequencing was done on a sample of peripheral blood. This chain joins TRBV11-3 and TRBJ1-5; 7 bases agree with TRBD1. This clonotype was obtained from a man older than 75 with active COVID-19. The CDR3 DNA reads TGTGCCAGCAGCGCAAACCGGGACAGAGCCGGAAGGCCCCAGCATTTT. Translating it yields CASSANRDRAGRPQHF.